These 9 T cell receptor beta chains originate from one sample sequenced in a study of T cell responses to AZD1222 COVID-19 vaccine. Produced via immunoSEQ multiplex PCR; TCRdb's table is partial and in-frame only. This sample carries 98,000 or so clones, about four fifths of them seen once, and the ten largest clones take 14%. Source: peripheral blood, taken 28 days after the second AZD1222 dose. These TCRs come from an adult who received the AZD1222 COVID-19 vaccine.

This chain connects TRBV10-3 to TRBJ2-2; the D gene is possibly TRBD2 (5 bases). Trimming pared 4 bases from V and 5 bases from J, leaving 11 bases between. The germline V gene encodes CDR1 ENHRY and CDR2 SYGVKD. CDR3 length: 14 residues. CDR3 in amino acids: CAISGAPGTGELFF. CDR3 nucleotide sequence: TGTGCCATCAGTGGGGCCCCGGGGACCGGGGAGCTGTTTTTT.

This chain's CDR3 is CSVVSGRNTEAFF. DNA for the CDR3: TGCAGCGTTGTCAGCGGCAGGAACACTGAAGCTTTCTTT. J is TRBJ1-1 and V is TRBV29-1; D gene unclear. The CDR3 covers 13 residues. Trimming took off 4 bases at V and 1 base at J, with 10 bases between the two ends. The germline V gene encodes CDR1 SQVTM and CDR2 ANQGSEA.

This clone was observed a few times. The gene calls are TRBV28 and TRBJ1-1; TRBD1 is a possible D gene (6 bases). The germline gives CDR1 MDHEN, CDR2 SYDVKM. This CDR3 spans 15 amino acids. V was shortened by 5 bases and J by 1 base, with 14 bases between the two germline ends. CDR3 in DNA: TGTGCCAGCAGTATCCGACAGACAGGGAACACTGAAGCTTTCTTT. Protein: CASSIRQTGNTEAFF.

The chain uses TRBV21-1 and TRBJ2-2; the table's D call of TRBD1 was not tested on the DNA. TRBV21-1 is a listed pseudogene. The CDR3 loop spans 13 amino acids. The CDR3: CASSTGATGELFF. In nucleotides, the CDR3 is TGTGCCAGCAGTACAGGGGCCACCGGGGAGCTGTTTTTT.

The V and J genes are TRBV7-6 and TRBJ2-5, with TRBD2 matching over 7 bases. V dropped 1 base and J dropped 5; count of bases not matched to a gene: 10. CDR1 SGHVS and CDR2 FNYEAQ come from the germline V gene. The CDR3 runs to 16 residues. Written as DNA, the CDR3 is TGTGCCAGCAGCTTAGATGGCGGGAGTCGTTACGAGACCCAGTACTTC. It is translated as CASSLDGGSRYETQYF. Supplemented by reference TRBV7-6 and TRBJ2-5, the full variable domain reads GAGVSQSPRYKVTKRGQDVALRCDPISGHVSLYWYRQALGQGPEFLTYFNYEAQQDKSGLPNDRFSAERPEGSISTLTIQRTEQRDSAMYRCASSLDGGSRYETQYFGPGTRLLVL.

The J gene is TRBJ2-1, the V gene TRBV18; 10 nucleotides align to TRBD1. CDR3 length: 14 residues. The germline V gene encodes CDR1 KGHSH and CDR2 LQKENI. The ends lost 3 bases at V and 5 bases at J; junction bases unmatched: 1. The CDR3 is CASSPDRGNNEQFF. The CDR3 DNA is TGTGCCAGCTCACCGGACAGGGGGAACAATGAGCAGTTCTTC.

The CDR3 loop is CASRINRAAGNTIYF. The CDR3 DNA reads TGTGCCAGCAGGATAAACAGGGCTGCTGGAAACACCATATATTTT. The V and J genes are TRBV11-2 and TRBJ1-3, with D possibly being TRBD1 (6 bases). Trimming removed 6 bases from V and 2 bases from J, with 14 bases in between. This CDR3 comprises 15 residues. CDR1 is SGHAT and CDR2 is FQNNGV in the germline V gene. Together with reference TRBV11-2 and TRBJ1-3, the CDR3 gives the full variable domain: EAGVAQSPRYKIIEKRQSVAFWCNPISGHATLYWYQQILGQGPKLLIQFQNNGVVDDSQLPKDRFSAERLKGVDSTLKIQPAKLEDSAVYLCASRINRAAGNTIYFGEGSWLTVV.

The chain uses TRBV7-2 and TRBJ2-7; 8 bases line up with TRBD1. The CDR3 runs 15 residues. Trimming cost V 0 bases and J 3 bases; bases outside gene matches: 4. The V gene's germline CDR1 is SGHTA and CDR2 FQGNSA. CDR3 in amino acids: CASSLAGQVIYEQYF. The CDR3 DNA is TGTGCCAGCAGCTTAGCGGGACAGGTAATCTACGAGCAGTACTTC.

The chain recombines TRBV10-2 with TRBJ1-2; D may be TRBD1 (6 bases). Germline V CDR1 and CDR2: WSHSY, SAAADI. V lost 2 bases to trimming and J lost 8 bases, with 12 bases between them. The CDR3 loop spans 13 amino acids. CDR3 amino acids: CASSETQGRGYTF. In DNA form, the CDR3 reads TGCGCCAGCAGTGAGACGCAGGGGAGAGGCTACACCTTC.